What follows are 2 T cell receptor beta chains derived from one specimen sequenced in a study of human T cells and chemical hapten exposure. During construction of the library, unique molecular identifiers were attached to individual cDNA molecules for quantitative, reproducible TCR counting. TCRdb re-called the reads with MiXCR, one entry per CDR3 protein. This table has fewer than 4,000 distinct CDR3 sequences, around 53% appearing once. Extraction yielded total RNA from whole blood (unfractionated). Sample: whole blood. The receptors originated from a human donor who had alopecia or was a healthy volunteer (not recorded which). Some clones in this sample may be carry-over from other donors' samples. This table probably holds off-target reads from a library built for another chain.

The chain uses TRBV6-5 and TRBJ2-7; 7 bases line up with TRBD1. The CDR3 totals 14 residues. The V and J ends lost 5 bases and 5 bases, in that order; junction bases with no gene match: 9. CDR1 and CDR2 (germline): MNHEY, SVGAGI. The CDR3 reads CASSTSGTAHEQYF. Written as DNA, the CDR3 is TGTGCCAGCAGTACCTCCGGGACAGCCCACGAGCAGTACTTC.

In this sample, this clonotype turned up a few times. The chain combines TRBV3-1 with TRBJ2-2, with 10 nucleotides matching TRBD2. V was pared by 0 bases and J by 7 bases, with 2 bases of the junction left unmatched. This CDR3 spans 15 amino acids. Germline V CDR1 and CDR2: LGHDT, YNNKEL (reference sequence). CDR3 bases: TGTGCCAGCAGCCAAGACGCTAGCGGGAGCGGGGAGCTGTTTTTT. Encoded protein: CASSQDASGSGELFF.